This record looks at one T cell receptor (beta chain) sequence and its context. The antigen it recognizes is unknown. No base quality values were provided; no much bigger clone lies one nucleotide off. This specimen belongs to a study of T-cell reconstitution after alpha-beta-depleted transplantation in children (dated by TCRdb to 2016 to 2017). Study-level background: Using TCR repertoire profiling, the study quantitatively followed how T-cell immune reconstitution unfolded in children after TCRalphabeta/CD19-depleted allogeneic hematopoietic cell transplantation.

Looking up the germline V gene yields CDR1 SGDLS and CDR2 YYNGEE. Trimming takes 3 bases from V and 6 bases from J, and the germline ends sit 11 bases apart. The CDR3 goes from the cysteine to the phenylalanine over 13 residues. The retained sequence is limited to the CDR3, 39 bases, with the frame set at the first base. The library was obtained by PCR. The sequencing machine was an Illumina HiSeq 2500. To normalize quantification of the TCRbeta repertoire, the TCR libraries were built with molecular barcoding that relied on unique molecular identifiers. Clones were called with MiXCR by TCRdb after fastp trimmed the public reads at Q25, and only in-frame beta chains were retained. Rows are unified per CDR3 protein, each entry keeping the most common DNA and genes. The sample table shows about 610,000 distinct CDR3 sequences, and approximately 10% are seen once. Less than 4.5% of the sample belongs to the ten largest clones.

This sequence originates from a human donor who donated a stem cell graft to a child with acute myeloid leukemia. This specimen was PBMCs from the stem cell graft donor, taken from the stem cell graft. The sequence joins TRBV9 to TRBJ2-3; the D gene cannot be resolved reliably. CDR3 sequence: CASSDVPSDTQYF. Here is the DNA: TGTGCCAGCAGCGACGTCCCGTCCGATACGCAGTATTTT.